This T cell receptor (beta chain) is drawn from a study of T cells in Graves' hyperthyroidism and ophthalmopathy (dated 2019 in TCRdb). About the study as a whole: Peripheral blood was collected at initial diagnosis, before any treatment. To identify distinguishing TCR V-J signatures, a discovery cohort of 90 to 100 patients was used, comprising approximately 40 with Graves' ophthalmopathy and 57 with stable Graves' hyperthyroidism. Whether ophthalmopathy could be predicted prospectively was tested in an independent validation cohort made up of 18 hyperthyroidism patients plus 17 patients who later progressed to ophthalmopathy. For training and testing, the 100 or so patients in the discovery cohort were randomly divided in a 7:3 ratio. The study also compared thyroid tissue and blood T-cell repertoires from about six Graves' hyperthyroidism patients. After blood sampling, hyperthyroidism patients were treated with methimazole at a starting dose of 30 mg daily, and ophthalmopathy patients were treated with high-dose intravenous methylprednisolone. The paper reports TCR Vbeta CDR3 sequencing of some 140 peripheral blood samples: approximately 41 ophthalmopathy, around 80 hyperthyroidism and approximately 17 progressor patients. Study-wide conclusions, independent of this receptor: Blood samples also contained most of the expanded thyroid clonotypes (frequency above 0.001), which suggests that blood repertoires may reflect thyroid immune responses. Sample size was not statistically predetermined, and investigators were not blinded to group allocation. During validation, the model predicted progression to ophthalmopathy a median of about 6.5 months ahead of onset, with 70.59% sensitivity and around 73% specificity. Ophthalmopathy was separated from stable hyperthyroidism by a 13 V-J signature model, with approximately 89% sensitivity and approximately 84% specificity obtained in cross-validation and 80%/75% obtained in testing.

This clonotype was counted between two and nine times. No cognate antigen has been identified for it. Base qualities are not provided; no much larger clone lies one nucleotide away. The TCR beta CDR3 regions were amplified from RNA transcripts. The first round of RT-PCR for the TCR CDR3 was performed with the HTBI primer set and the Qiagen OneStep RT-PCR kit. Libraries were constructed in a second round of multiplex PCR, after which size selection and purification were carried out. The libraries were sequenced on an Illumina HiSeq2000 using paired-end 100 bp reads. Concerning the study's data processing: SOAPnuke was used to process the raw data, throwing out any read that contained adapters or uncalled bases, had a mean Phred below 15, or lacked an exact constant-primer or identifier match. High-quality paired reads were merged using COPE v1.2.5, and each unique nucleotide sequence was defined as a clonotype. Clonotypes were aligned to IMGT TRBV, TRBD and TRBJ reference segments using MiTCR v1.1. Analysis was restricted to V-J combinations with a frequency above 0.0001, which covered approximately 99% of repertoires. The TCS score was defined as the ratio of F50 (clonal expansion) to E x V (chaos), calculated using BLOSUM62-based TCRdist between CDR3 peptides within each V-J. Welch's t-statistics and random forest reduced 500 to 550 V-J features to 13, which were used in a naive Bayes classifier (R e1071). TCRdb cleaned the public reads at Q25 with fastp, built clones with MiXCR and kept in-frame beta chains. When rows share a CDR3 protein, they turn into one entry using the most common DNA and genes. TCRdb's processing, not the authors' own work, is the source of the V and J calls. The sample profile shows approximately 600,000 distinct CDR3 sequences; under 20% of them were found once. Around 3.9% of the sample goes to the ten largest clones.

Stable Graves' hyperthyroidism was defined as no progression to ophthalmopathy during 18 months of follow-up. Hyperthyroidism patients were newly diagnosed, with disease duration under 2 months, and aged 18 to 65 years. Any patient with an uncontrolled infection, another autoimmune disease, pregnancy or lactation was excluded. Clinical symptoms, serum thyroxine and TRAb, thyroid ultrasound, and orbital computed tomography formed the basis for the diagnoses. Ficoll-Paque density gradient centrifugation was used to isolate PBMCs from around 10 ml of fresh peripheral blood. Total RNA was extracted using Trizol reagent, and RNA quality was assessed on an Agilent 2100 Bioanalyzer. The source of this sequence is a woman aged 30 to 39 with Graves' hyperthyroidism. Sequenced: blood.

This receptor carries the CDR3 CSARDPRGRGYGYTF. The nucleotides are TGCAGTGCTAGAGACCCCCGGGGCAGGGGTTATGGCTACACCTTC. The rearrangement joined TRBV20-1 to TRBJ1-2, with TRBD1 as a weak D call on 6 bases. The germline V gene (reference sequence) specifies DFQATT as CDR1 and SNEGSKA as CDR2. The CDR3 covers 15 residues, taking in both the cysteine and the phenylalanine. Only the CDR3 DNA is retained, 45 bases long and in frame from the first base. V loses 0 bases of germline sequence and J loses 5 bases, and the interval between the two ends is 16 bases.